The 5 T cell receptor beta chains below come from one sample, sequenced in a study of blood T cell repertoires in COVID-19. Measured with immunoSEQ multiplex PCR; TCRdb has only the in-frame clones, and not every one. The sample includes about 210,000 clones, about 87% of them seen just once. Sequences were obtained from PBMCs or T cells enriched from blood (not recorded which). These receptors all come from a man aged 30 to 39 who had recovered from COVID-19.

V usage is TRBV9 and J usage is TRBJ2-5, with 13 bases identical to TRBD2. The length of the CDR3 is 17 residues. CDR1 is SGDLS, CDR2 YYNGEE, per germline. The V gene end was trimmed by 0 bases and the J gene end by 2 bases; junction bases not matched to a gene: 4. The CDR3 DNA is TGTGCCAGCAGCGTAGGGGGACTAGCGGGGAATCAAGAGACCCAGTACTTC. Encoded protein: CASSVGGLAGNQETQYF.

The chain joins TRBV19 to TRBJ1-2; TRBD1 aligns across 7 bases. Per the germline V gene, CDR1 is LNHDA and CDR2 is SQIVND (reference sequence). CDR3 length: 15 amino acids. V shed 7 bases, J shed 3 bases, and the junction held 11 bases outside the gene matches. The DNA for the CDR3 is TGTGCCAGTACCCAACACAAAGACAGGGACTATGGCTACACCTTC. Translated: CASTQHKDRDYGYTF.

This clone has just a few counts. J is TRBJ2-7 and V is TRBV27, with 7 bases that match TRBD1. The germline gives CDR1 MNHEY, CDR2 SMNVEV (reference sequence). Trimming at V came to 6 bases and at J to 2 bases, leaving 7 bases not matched to a gene. CDR3 length: 14 residues. CDR3 sequence reads: CASSPTTGPYEQYF. CDR3 bases: TGTGCCAGCAGCCCAACGACAGGGCCCTACGAGCAGTACTTC.

A single count supports this clone. The chain carries TRBV24-1 and TRBJ2-1; D uncertain. Germline CDR1 and CDR2: KGHDR and SFDVKD. Trimming took 0 bases from V and 3 from J, leaving 8 bases between them. This CDR3 contains 15 residues. The CDR3 loop reads CATSDLFFNYNEQFF. CDR3 in DNA: TGTGCCACCAGTGATTTGTTCTTTAACTACAATGAGCAGTTCTTC.

This clone has a single count. This rearrangement joins TRBV13 to TRBJ1-6, with 9 bases that match TRBD1. In germline, CDR1 is PRHDT, CDR2 FYEKMQ (reference sequence). With 5 bases clipped from V and 7 bases from J, the junction kept 9 bases outside the gene matches. This CDR3 is 16 amino acids long. CDR3 nucleotide sequence: TGTGCCAGCAGCCCGTACGGGGACAGGGACAATTCACCCCTCCACTTT. Amino acids: CASSPYGDRDNSPLHF.